Listed below are T cell receptor beta chains from one sample, sequenced in a study of T cell repertoires in cytomegalovirus infection. Their antigen targets remain unknown. Each CDR3 protein is one row after TCRdb ran MiXCR on the reads. Found here are 310,000 or so distinct CDR3 sequences, roughly 25% of them singletons; the top ten hold less than 15%. The sequences come from cultured PBMCs, collected from culture after CMV antigen stimulation. The receptors here all came from a human donor in good health (CMV status not recorded). Some clones in this sample may be carry-over from other donors' samples. Each CDR3 is given with its conserved first and last residue. The D gene is left open where the match is weak. Clone size, where shown, is once, few, many, or a class for clones that have expanded.

j_call clone_size d_call cdr3_length v_call cdr3_nt cdr3_aa
TRBJ2-1 - - 12 TRBV29-1 TGCAGCGCCGCCCTCGACGCCAATGAGCAGTTCTTC CSAALDANEQFF
TRBJ2-3 many - 14 TRBV11-3 TGTGCCAGCAGCCCTTGGGAGGACACAGATACGCAGTATTTT CASSPWEDTDTQYF
TRBJ2-6 few - 14 TRBV28 TGTGCCAGCAGTTTAGTACAGGGGGCCAACGTCCTGACTTTC CASSLVQGANVLTF
TRBJ1-1 few - 14 TRBV19 TGTGCCAGTAGTATATTAGGGTTCAACACTGAAGCTTTCTTT CASSILGFNTEAFF
TRBJ1-4 few TRBD1 15 TRBV10-3 TGTGCCATCAGTGAGAATGGACAGGGGTATGAAAAACTGTTTTTT CAISENGQGYEKLFF
TRBJ2-5 few - 15 TRBV20-1 TGCAGTGCTAGCCTGGACTCCCACACTCAAGAGACCCAGTACTTC CSASLDSHTQETQYF
TRBJ1-1 - - 13 TRBV12-3/TRBV12-4 TGTGCCAGCACTGGGCCGGGAAACACTGAAGCTTTCTTT CASTGPGNTEAFF
TRBJ2-4 few - 13 TRBV6-2/TRBV6-3 TGTGCCAGCAGTTCGGTAGCCAAAAACATTCAGTACTTC CASSSVAKNIQYF
TRBJ1-1 once - 15 TRBV11-2 TGTGCCAGCAGCGCCCGATTACATGGAAACACTGAAGCTTTCTTT CASSARLHGNTEAFF
TRBJ1-1 many - 18 TRBV11-2 TGTGCCAGCAGCTTAGATGTCTTTCGGCCCGGCGGAGGCACTGAAGCTTTCTTT CASSLDVFRPGGGTEAFF
TRBJ1-6 few - 16 TRBV7-9 TGTGCCAGCAGCTTCGTAGGGGCAGGAGATAATTCACCCCTCCACTTT CASSFVGAGDNSPLHF
TRBJ2-2 many - 13 TRBV7-2 TGTGCCAGCAGCCAGCTTAACACCGGGGAGCTGTTTTTT CASSQLNTGELFF
TRBJ2-1 few TRBD2 15 TRBV11-2 TGTGCCAGCAGCCCGATAAGCGGGAGGTACAATGAGCAGTTCTTC CASSPISGRYNEQFF
TRBJ2-1 - - 16 TRBV6-2/TRBV6-3 TGTGCCAGCACCCGGGGCGGAGGTGCCTCCTACAATGAGCAGTTCTTC CASTRGGGASYNEQFF
TRBJ2-1 - TRBD2 15 TRBV10-3 TGTGCCATCGGTACGACTAGCGGCTCCTACAATGAGCAGTTCTTC CAIGTTSGSYNEQFF
TRBJ1-2 - - 14 TRBV28 TGTGCCAGCAGCTGGACAATGGTAAACTATGGCTACACCTTC CASSWTMVNYGYTF
TRBJ1-4 - - 17 TRBV4-1 TGCGCCAGCAGCCAAGCAGACAGCCCGTTGACTAATGAAAAACTGTTTTTT CASSQADSPLTNEKLFF
TRBJ2-1 - - 15 TRBV7-6 TGTGCCAGCAGCTCACAGCAAAGTAACTACAATGAGCAGTTCTTC CASSSQQSNYNEQFF
TRBJ2-5 few - 12 TRBV25-1 TGTGCCAGCAGTGAACGGATGGAGACCCAGTACTTC CASSERMETQYF
TRBJ1-1 - TRBD1 14 TRBV2 TGTGCCAGCAGTGTACAGGGGGCCTCAACTGAAGCTTTCTTT CASSVQGASTEAFF
TRBJ2-1 - TRBD2 18 TRBV23-1 TGCGCCAGCAGTCAAAGCAGCGGGAGGGCCATCACCTACAATGAGCAGTTCTTC CASSQSSGRAITYNEQFF
TRBJ1-2 - TRBD1 14 TRBV7-9 TGTGCCAGCAGCCTGGACCTGACAGGGCACGGCTACACCTTC CASSLDLTGHGYTF
TRBJ2-1 - TRBD2 15 TRBV6-2/TRBV6-3 TGTGCCAGCATCTCTAGCGGGAGGGACTACAATGAGCAGTTCTTC CASISSGRDYNEQFF